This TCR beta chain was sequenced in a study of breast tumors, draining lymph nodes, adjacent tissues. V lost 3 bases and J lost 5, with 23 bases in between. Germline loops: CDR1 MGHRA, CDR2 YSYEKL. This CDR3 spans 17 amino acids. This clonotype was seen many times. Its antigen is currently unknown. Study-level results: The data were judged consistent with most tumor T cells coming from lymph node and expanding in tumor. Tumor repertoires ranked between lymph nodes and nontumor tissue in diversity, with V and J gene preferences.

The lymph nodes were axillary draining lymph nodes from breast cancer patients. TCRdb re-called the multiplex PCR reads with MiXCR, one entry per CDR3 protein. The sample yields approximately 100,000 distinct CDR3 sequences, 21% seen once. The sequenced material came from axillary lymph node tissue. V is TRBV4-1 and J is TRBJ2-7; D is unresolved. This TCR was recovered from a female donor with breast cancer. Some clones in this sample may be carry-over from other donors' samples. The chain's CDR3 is CASSHITLAKGPHEQYF. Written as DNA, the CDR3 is TGCGCCAGCAGCCATATTACACTGGCCAAGGGTCCCCACGAGCAGTACTTC.